This T cell receptor (beta chain) derives from a study of cytotoxic CD8 clonotypes in ibrutinib-treated CLL. General study results and limits: The study found public clonotypes uncommon, contracting or stable on treatment.

Points on this clone: Antigen: not known.

The repertoire was sequenced with immunoSEQ multiplex PCR; TCRdb's copy has only in-frame clones and lacks some. The table has about 120,000 clones, more than 55% seen once. This CDR3 has 16 residues. CDR1 and CDR2 (germline): MGHDK, SYGVNS. V was trimmed by 5 bases and J by 4 bases, leaving 19 bases between them. About 2.2 micrograms of genomic DNA (from cryopreserved PBMCs) were used for TCR beta libraries. The rearrangement links TRBV25-1 to TRBJ2-3; D not certain. Source: PBMCs, taken after 24 months of ibrutinib treatment. This sequence was found in a human donor with chronic lymphocytic leukemia. CDR3 DNA: TGTGCCAGCAGTCAAGGAGAGGCTCGGCCCTCAGATACGCAGTATTTT. It is translated as CASSQGEARPSDTQYF.